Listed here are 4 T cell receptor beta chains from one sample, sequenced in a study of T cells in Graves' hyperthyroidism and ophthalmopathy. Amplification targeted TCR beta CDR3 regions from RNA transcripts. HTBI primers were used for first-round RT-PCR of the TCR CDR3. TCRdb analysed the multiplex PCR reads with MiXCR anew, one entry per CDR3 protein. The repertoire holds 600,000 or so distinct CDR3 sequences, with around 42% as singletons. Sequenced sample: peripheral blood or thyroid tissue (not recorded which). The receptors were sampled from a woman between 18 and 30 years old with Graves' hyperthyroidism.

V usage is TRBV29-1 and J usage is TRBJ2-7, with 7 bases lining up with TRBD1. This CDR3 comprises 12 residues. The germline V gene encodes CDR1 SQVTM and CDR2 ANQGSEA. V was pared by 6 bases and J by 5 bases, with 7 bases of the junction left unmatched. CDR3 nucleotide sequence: TGCAGCGTAACCGGAACAGGGGACGAGCAGTACTTC. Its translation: CSVTGTGDEQYF.

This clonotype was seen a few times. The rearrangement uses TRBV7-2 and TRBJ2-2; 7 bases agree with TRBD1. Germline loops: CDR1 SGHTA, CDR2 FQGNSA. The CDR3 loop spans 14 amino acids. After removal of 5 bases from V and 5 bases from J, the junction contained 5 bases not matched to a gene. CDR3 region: CASSLGTVTGELFF. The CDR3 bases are TGTGCCAGCAGCCTCGGGACAGTTACCGGGGAGCTGTTTTTT.

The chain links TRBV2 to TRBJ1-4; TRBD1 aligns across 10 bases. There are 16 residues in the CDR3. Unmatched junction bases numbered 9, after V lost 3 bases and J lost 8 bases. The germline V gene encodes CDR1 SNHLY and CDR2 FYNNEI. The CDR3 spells CASSDPGTGESEKLFF. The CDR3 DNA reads TGTGCCAGCAGTGATCCCGGGACAGGGGAAAGCGAAAAACTGTTTTTT.

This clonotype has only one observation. The CDR3 spells CASSYLAGLQETQYF. CDR3 sequence (DNA): TGTGCCAGCAGTTACCTCGCGGGCCTACAAGAGACCCAGTACTTC. This chain connects TRBV6-5 to TRBJ2-5; tentatively, D is TRBD2 (5 bases). The germline CDR1 and CDR2 sequences are MNHEY and SVGAGI. The CDR3 is made up of 15 amino acids. The V gene lost 2 bases and the J gene lost 2 bases, with 12 bases spanning the gap.